A selection of T cell receptor beta chains follows, all from one sample in a study of OX40 agonist ivuxolimab in advanced cancers. Data came from immunoSEQ multiplex PCR; TCRdb stores just in-frame clones and leaves some out. The data contain some 50,000 clones, 70% to 90% of them singletons. The sample here was CD4+ or CD8+ T cells sorted from blood, taken in a trial of the OX40 agonist ivuxolimab. The receptors here all came from an adult with an advanced solid tumor such as melanoma, head and neck, liver or kidney cancer. CDR3s include the opening cysteine and the closing phenylalanine or tryptophan. D genes are given only for firm matches. Only some rows state a clone size, as once, few, many or a class for expanded clones.

>.|TRBV6-5|12|.|TRBJ2-3
TGTGCCAGCAGTCCCAGGAGAGATACGCAGTATTTT
CASSPRRDTQYF
>.|TRBV7-9|13|.|TRBJ1-1
TGTGCCAGCAGCTGGGGCCAGAACACTGAAGCTTTCTTT
CASSWGQNTEAFF
>.|TRBV7-8|14|.|TRBJ2-1
TGTGCCAGCAGCTTAGGGTCCACCCGTGGGGAGCAGTTCTTC
CASSLGSTRGEQFF
>.|TRBV7-2|15|TRBD2|TRBJ2-5
TGTGCCAGCAGAGTTAGCGGGGGGGCCCGGGCTGAGCAGTACTTC
CASRVSGGARAEQYF
>once|TRBV6-6|12|.|TRBJ1-2
TGTGCCAGCAGCCATGTGCGGGGCGGCTACACCTTC
CASSHVRGGYTF
>few|TRBV5-6|15|.|TRBJ2-3
TGTGCCAGCAGCTTGGGGATAGTCGGCACAGATACGCAGTATTTT
CASSLGIVGTDTQYF
>.|TRBV6-6|15|.|TRBJ2-3
TGTGCCAGCAGTCCGAGGGACCCCAGGGCAGATACGCAGTATTTT
CASSPRDPRADTQYF
>.|TRBV30|11|.|TRBJ1-3
TGTGCCTGGTCCTCTGGAAACACCATATATTTT
CAWSSGNTIYF
>.|TRBV7-9|13|.|TRBJ1-4
TGTGCCAGCAGCCCAGGGATGCGAGAAAAACTGTTTTTT
CASSPGMREKLFF
>.|TRBV19|14|TRBD2|TRBJ2-5
TGTGCCAGTAGTGAGGCGGGGGGTTGGGAGACCCAGTACTTC
CASSEAGGWETQYF
>.|TRBV14|16|TRBD2|TRBJ2-3
TGTGCCAGCAGCCAAGACCGGGGGGGGCCGACAGATACGCAGTATTTT
CASSQDRGGPTDTQYF
>.|TRBV29-1|13|TRBD2|TRBJ2-3
TGCAGCGTCCTGGGGGGGAGCACAGATACGCAGTATTTT
CSVLGGSTDTQYF
>.|TRBV4-1|15|.|TRBJ2-5
TGCGCCAGCAGCCGGGGTTCACACCCGGGGGAGACCCAGTACTTC
CASSRGSHPGETQYF
>.|TRBV5-1|15|.|TRBJ1-4
TGCGCCAGCAGCTTGGGTTCGGGATATAATGAAAAACTGTTTTTT
CASSLGSGYNEKLFF
>.|TRBV6-6|14|TRBD1|TRBJ2-7
TGTGCCGTTACTAGGACAGGGGACCTCTACGAGCAGTACTTC
CAVTRTGDLYEQYF
>.|TRBV11-3|15|.|TRBJ1-1
TGTGCCAGCAGCTTAAGGGGAACTGAGGACACTGAAGCTTTCTTT
CASSLRGTEDTEAFF
>.|TRBV5-1|16|TRBD2|TRBJ2-3
TGCGCCAGCAGCTCAGGGACTAGCGGGGGATCAGATACGCAGTATTTT
CASSSGTSGGSDTQYF
>.|TRBV6-5|15|.|TRBJ1-1
TGTGCCAGCAGTTACACGGGACGGCAGAACACTGAAGCTTTCTTT
CASSYTGRQNTEAFF
>.|TRBV9|12|.|TRBJ2-5
TGTGCCAGCAGCGTATGGGGGGAGACCCAGTACTTC
CASSVWGETQYF
>.|TRBV27|15|.|TRBJ2-7
TGTGCCAGCAGCCTCCGCCCGGGACCCTCCTACGAGCAGTACTTC
CASSLRPGPSYEQYF
>.|TRBV19|17|TRBD1|TRBJ1-4
TGTGCCAGTAGTAAAAACAGGGGCCGAGCAACTAATGAAAAACTGTTTTTT
CASSKNRGRATNEKLFF
>few|TRBV28|12|.|TRBJ1-4
TGTGCCAGCACCACAGGTAGTGAAAAACTGTTTTTT
CASTTGSEKLFF
>.|TRBV10-3|15|TRBD1|TRBJ2-7
TGTGCCATCAGGAACGGGACAGGACGTTCCTACGAGCAGTACTTC
CAIRNGTGRSYEQYF
>.|TRBV7-9|18|TRBD1|TRBJ2-6
TGTGCCAGCAGCTCTCGACAGGGTTTGAGCTCTGGGGCCAACGTCCTGACTTTC
CASSSRQGLSSGANVLTF
>.|TRBV6-1|15|TRBD2|TRBJ2-1
TGTGCCAGCAGTACTAGCGGGAGGGCCGAACGGGAGCAGTTCTTC
CASSTSGRAEREQFF
>.|TRBV6-5|14|TRBD2|TRBJ2-7
TGTGCCACGCTCGATAGCGGGGACTCCTACGAGCAGTACTTC
CATLDSGDSYEQYF
>few|TRBV6-5|12|.|TRBJ1-2
TGTGCCATCAGCGATGGGTTGTATGGCTACACCTTC
CAISDGLYGYTF
>.|TRBV5-8|13|.|TRBJ1-2
TGTGCCAGCAGCTTGGGGCCCAGGCGGGGCTACACCTTC
CASSLGPRRGYTF
>.|TRBV27|17|TRBD1|TRBJ1-2
TGTGCCAGCAGTGCACCGGGACAGGGCCCTAAAAGGGGTGGCTACACCTTC
CASSAPGQGPKRGGYTF
>.|TRBV6-1|14|.|TRBJ1-3
TGTGCCAGCAGTGAAAAGGGTTCTGGAAACACCATATATTTT
CASSEKGSGNTIYF
>.|TRBV11-2|14|TRBD1|TRBJ2-7
TGTGCCAGCAGCTCCGGACAGGGCCGCTACGAGCAGTACTTC
CASSSGQGRYEQYF
>.|TRBV7-9|14|.|TRBJ1-1
TGTGCCAGCAGCCCCACTGAGAGGTTAACTGAAGCTTTCTTT
CASSPTERLTEAFF
>few|TRBV5-1|13|.|TRBJ1-1
TGCGCCAGCAGTCCCCAGGTGAACACTGAAGCTTTCTTT
CASSPQVNTEAFF
>once|TRBV18|16|TRBD2|TRBJ2-1
TGTGCCAGCTCACCGGTCGGCGGGAGCTCCTACAATGAGCAGTTCTTC
CASSPVGGSSYNEQFF
>.|TRBV5-1|14|.|TRBJ1-1
TGCGCCAGCAGCTTGGCCGGGGCGGGTTCTGAAGCTTTCTTT
CASSLAGAGSEAFF
>.|TRBV5-4|14|TRBD1|TRBJ2-2
TGTGCCAGCAGCGCCCAGACAGGGGCCGGGGAGCTGTTTTTT
CASSAQTGAGELFF
>.|TRBV18|14|TRBD2|TRBJ2-5
TGTGCCAGCTCACTTGGACAGCGGGGGGAGACCCAGTACTTC
CASSLGQRGETQYF
>.|TRBV19|16|TRBD1|TRBJ1-6
TGTGCCAGTAGAACCGGAGGGGGCGCGGGAAATTCACCCCTCCACTTT
CASRTGGGAGNSPLHF
>.|TRBV18|15|.|TRBJ1-1
TGTGCCAGCTCACCACCGGGGAGGGATAGCACTGAAGCTTTCTTT
CASSPPGRDSTEAFF
>.|TRBV12-5|14|.|TRBJ2-3
TGTGCTAGTGGTTTGGGGGGGTTTTGGGATACGCAGTATTTT
CASGLGGFWDTQYF
>few|TRBV5-6|16|.|TRBJ2-1
TGTGCCAGCAGCTTGTCGACTAGACCCTCCTACAATGAGCAGTTCTTC
CASSLSTRPSYNEQFF
>.|TRBV5-5|14|.|TRBJ1-3
TGTGCCAGCAGCTCTTCGACCGGAGGAAACACCATATATTTT
CASSSSTGGNTIYF
>.|TRBV28|14|TRBD2|TRBJ2-7
TGTGCCAGCAGCCCCGGGACTAGTAGCTACGAGCAGTACTTC
CASSPGTSSYEQYF